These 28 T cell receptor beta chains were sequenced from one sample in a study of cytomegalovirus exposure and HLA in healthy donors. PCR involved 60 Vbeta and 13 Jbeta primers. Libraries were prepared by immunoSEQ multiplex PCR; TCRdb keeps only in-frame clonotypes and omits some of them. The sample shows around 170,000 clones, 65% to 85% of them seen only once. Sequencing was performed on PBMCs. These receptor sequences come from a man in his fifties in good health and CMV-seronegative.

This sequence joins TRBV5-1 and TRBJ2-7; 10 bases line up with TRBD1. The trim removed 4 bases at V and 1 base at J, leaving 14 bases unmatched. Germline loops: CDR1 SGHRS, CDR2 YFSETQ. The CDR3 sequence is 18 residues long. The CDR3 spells CASSDPGQGSTLSYEQYF. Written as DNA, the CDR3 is TGCGCCAGCAGCGATCCGGGACAGGGGTCGACGTTATCCTACGAGCAGTACTTC.

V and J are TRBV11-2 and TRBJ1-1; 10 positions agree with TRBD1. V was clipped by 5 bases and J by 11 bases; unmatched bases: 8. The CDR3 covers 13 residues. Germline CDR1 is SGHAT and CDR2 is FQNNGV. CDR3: CASSERQGAGAFF. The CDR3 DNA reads TGTGCCAGCAGCGAAAGACAGGGGGCTGGGGCTTTCTTT. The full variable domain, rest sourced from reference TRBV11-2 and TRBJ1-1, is EAGVAQSPRYKIIEKRQSVAFWCNPISGHATLYWYQQILGQGPKLLIQFQNNGVVDDSQLPKDRFSAERLKGVDSTLKIQPAKLEDSAVYLCASSERQGAGAFFGQGTRLTVV.

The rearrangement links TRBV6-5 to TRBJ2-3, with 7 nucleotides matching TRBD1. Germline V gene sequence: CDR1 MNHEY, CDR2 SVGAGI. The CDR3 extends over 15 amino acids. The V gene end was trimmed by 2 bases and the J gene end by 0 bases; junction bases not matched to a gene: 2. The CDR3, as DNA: TGTGCCAGCAGTTACCGGGACAGCAGCACAGATACGCAGTATTTT. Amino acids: CASSYRDSSTDTQYF.

This chain's CDR3 is CASTIQGGTNEKLFF. The CDR3 DNA reads as TGTGCCAGCACGATACAGGGGGGGACTAATGAAAAACTGTTTTTT. V gene TRBV11-3 combines with J gene TRBJ1-4, with 8 bases fitting TRBD1. The length of the CDR3 is 15 residues. The V and J ends lost 7 bases and 2 bases, in that order; junction bases with no gene match: 6. Germline V gene data show CDR1 as SGHNT and CDR2 as YENEEA.

CDR3 sequence (DNA): TGCGCCAGCAGCCAAGGGACAGGTCCCCAGCCCCAGCATTTT. It codes for CASSQGTGPQPQHF. The rearrangement joins TRBV4-3 to TRBJ1-5; 7 bases agree with TRBD1. Unmatched junction bases numbered 4, after V lost 1 base and J lost 7 bases. This CDR3 is built from 14 residues. From germline, CDR1 is LGHNA and CDR2 YSLEER.

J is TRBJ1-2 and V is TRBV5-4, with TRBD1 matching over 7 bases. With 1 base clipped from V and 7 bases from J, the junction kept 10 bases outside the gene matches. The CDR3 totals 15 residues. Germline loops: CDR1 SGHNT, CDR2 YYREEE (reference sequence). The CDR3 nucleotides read TGTGCCAGCAGCTTGTCAGGGACAGATATAGGTGGCTACACCTTC. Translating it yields CASSLSGTDIGGYTF.

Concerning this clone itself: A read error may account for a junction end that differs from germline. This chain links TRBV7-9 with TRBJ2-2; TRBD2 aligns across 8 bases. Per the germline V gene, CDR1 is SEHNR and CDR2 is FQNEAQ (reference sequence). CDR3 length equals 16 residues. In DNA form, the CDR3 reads TGTTCCAGCAGTGTCTCCGGGACTAGACCCACCGGGGAGCTGTTTTTT. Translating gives CSSSVSGTRPTGELFF.

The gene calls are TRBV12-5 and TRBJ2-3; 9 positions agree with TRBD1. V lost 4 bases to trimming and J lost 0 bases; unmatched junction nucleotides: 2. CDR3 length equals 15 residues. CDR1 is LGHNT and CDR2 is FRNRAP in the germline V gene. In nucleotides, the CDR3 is TGTGCTAGTGGTTCCGGGACAGGGAGCACAGATACGCAGTATTTT. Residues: CASGSGTGSTDTQYF.

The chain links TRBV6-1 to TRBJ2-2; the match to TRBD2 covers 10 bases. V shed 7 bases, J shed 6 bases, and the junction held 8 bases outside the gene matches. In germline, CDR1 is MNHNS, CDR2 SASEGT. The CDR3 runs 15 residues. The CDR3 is CASTLERGGPGELFF. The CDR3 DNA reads TGTGCCAGCACCCTGGAGCGGGGGGGCCCCGGGGAGCTGTTTTTT.

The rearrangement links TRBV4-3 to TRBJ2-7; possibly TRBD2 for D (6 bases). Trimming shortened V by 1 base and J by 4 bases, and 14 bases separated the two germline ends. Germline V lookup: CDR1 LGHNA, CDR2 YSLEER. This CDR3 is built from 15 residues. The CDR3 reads CASSQGDGGRYEQYF. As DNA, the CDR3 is TGCGCCAGCAGCCAAGGGGACGGGGGTAGGTACGAGCAGTACTTC.

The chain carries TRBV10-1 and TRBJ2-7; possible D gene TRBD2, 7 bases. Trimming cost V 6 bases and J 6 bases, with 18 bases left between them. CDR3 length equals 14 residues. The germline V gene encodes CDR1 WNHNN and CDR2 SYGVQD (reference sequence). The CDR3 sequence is CASSPSSGGREQYF. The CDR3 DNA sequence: TGCGCCAGCAGCCCTAGCTCCGGGGGGCGCGAGCAGTACTTC.

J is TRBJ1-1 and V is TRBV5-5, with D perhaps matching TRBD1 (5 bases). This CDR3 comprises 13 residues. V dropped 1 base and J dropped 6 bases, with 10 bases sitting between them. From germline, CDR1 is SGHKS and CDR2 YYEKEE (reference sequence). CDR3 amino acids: CASSLLGRAEAFF. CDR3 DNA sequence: TGTGCCAGCAGCTTGCTGGGGCGCGCTGAAGCTTTCTTT.

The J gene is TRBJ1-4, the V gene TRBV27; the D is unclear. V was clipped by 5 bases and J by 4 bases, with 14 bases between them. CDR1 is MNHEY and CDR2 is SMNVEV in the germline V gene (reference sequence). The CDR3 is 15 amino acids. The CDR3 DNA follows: TGTGCCAGCAGTGCCATAACTGCGGGTAATGAAAAACTGTTTTTT. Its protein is CASSAITAGNEKLFF.

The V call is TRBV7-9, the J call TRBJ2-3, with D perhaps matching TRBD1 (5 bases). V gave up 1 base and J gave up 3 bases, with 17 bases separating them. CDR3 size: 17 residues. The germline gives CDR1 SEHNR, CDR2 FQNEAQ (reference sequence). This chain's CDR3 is CASSLVRGLLSTDTQYF. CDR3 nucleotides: TGTGCCAGCAGCTTAGTAAGGGGCCTCCTTTCGACAGATACGCAGTATTTT. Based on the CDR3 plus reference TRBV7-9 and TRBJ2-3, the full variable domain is DTGVSQNPRHKITKRGQNVTFRCDPISEHNRLYWYRQTLGQGPEFLTYFQNEAQLEKSRLLSDRFSAERPKGSFSTLEIQRTEQGDSAMYLCASSLVRGLLSTDTQYFGPGTRLTVL.

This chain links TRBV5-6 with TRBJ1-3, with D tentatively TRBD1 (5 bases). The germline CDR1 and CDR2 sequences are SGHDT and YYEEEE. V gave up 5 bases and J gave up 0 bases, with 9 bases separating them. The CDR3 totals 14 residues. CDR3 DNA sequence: TGTGCCAGCAGTCTAGGGGACTCTGGAAACACCATATATTTT. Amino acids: CASSLGDSGNTIYF.

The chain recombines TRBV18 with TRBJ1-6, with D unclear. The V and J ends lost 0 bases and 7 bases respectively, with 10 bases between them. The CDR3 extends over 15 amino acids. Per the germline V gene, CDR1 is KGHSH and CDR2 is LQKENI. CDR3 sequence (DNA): TGTGCCAGCTCACCACCGTCCGGGATGAATTCACCCCTCCACTTT. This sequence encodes CASSPPSGMNSPLHF. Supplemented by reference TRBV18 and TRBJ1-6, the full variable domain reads NAGVMQNPRHLVRRRGQEARLRCSPMKGHSHVYWYRQLPEEGLKFMVYLQKENIIDESGMPKERFSAEFPKEGPSILRIQQVVRGDSAAYFCASSPPSGMNSPLHFGNGTRLTVT.

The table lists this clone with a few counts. CDR3 region: CASTLRRDTEAFF. The CDR3 DNA reads as TGTGCCAGCACCCTCAGACGGGACACTGAAGCTTTCTTT. The genes are TRBV5-6 and TRBJ1-1; D not certain. Trimming removed 6 bases at V and 3 bases at J, with 12 bases between. This CDR3 is 13 amino acids long. Per germline, CDR1 SGHDT and CDR2 YYEEEE.

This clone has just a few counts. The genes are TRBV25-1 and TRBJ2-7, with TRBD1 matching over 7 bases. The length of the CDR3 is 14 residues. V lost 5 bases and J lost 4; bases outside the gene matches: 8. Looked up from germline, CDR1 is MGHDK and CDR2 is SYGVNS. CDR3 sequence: CASSPTGVKYEQYF. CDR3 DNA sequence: TGTGCCAGCAGTCCCACAGGGGTCAAGTACGAGCAGTACTTC.

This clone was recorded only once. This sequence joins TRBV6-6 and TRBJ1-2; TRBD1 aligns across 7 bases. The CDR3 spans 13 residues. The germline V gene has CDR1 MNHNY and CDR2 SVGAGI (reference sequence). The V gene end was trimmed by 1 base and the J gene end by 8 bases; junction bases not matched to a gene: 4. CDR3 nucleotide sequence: TGTGCCAGCAGTTACTGGGACAGCTACGGCTACACCTTC. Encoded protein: CASSYWDSYGYTF.

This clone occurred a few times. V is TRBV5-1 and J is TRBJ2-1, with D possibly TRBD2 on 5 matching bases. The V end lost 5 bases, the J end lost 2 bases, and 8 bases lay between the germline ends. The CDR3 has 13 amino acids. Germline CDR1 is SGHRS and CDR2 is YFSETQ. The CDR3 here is CASRRETYNEQFF. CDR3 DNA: TGCGCCAGCAGGAGGGAGACCTACAATGAGCAGTTCTTC.

CDR3 DNA: TGTGCCAGCAGTTACTCTGGGCAGTATGGAAACACCATATATTTT. Its translation is CASSYSGQYGNTIYF. V and J are TRBV6-6 and TRBJ1-3; D unresolved. The CDR3 is 15 residues long. The V end was cut by 0 bases, the J end by 3 bases, with 9 bases between. Germline V gene data show CDR1 as MNHNY and CDR2 as SVGAGI (reference sequence).

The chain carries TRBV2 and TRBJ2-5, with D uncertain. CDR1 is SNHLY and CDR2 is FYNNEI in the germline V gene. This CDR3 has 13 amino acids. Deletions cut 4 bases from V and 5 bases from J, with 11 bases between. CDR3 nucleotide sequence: TGTGCCAGCAGTGGTGATAGCACTGAGACCCAGTACTTC. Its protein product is CASSGDSTETQYF. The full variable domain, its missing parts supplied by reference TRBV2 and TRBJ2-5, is EPEVTQTPSHQVTQMGQEVILRCVPISNHLYFYWYRQILGQKVEFLVSFYNNEISEKSEIFDDQFSVERPDGSNFTLKIRSTKLEDSAMYFCASSGDSTETQYFGPGTRLLVL.

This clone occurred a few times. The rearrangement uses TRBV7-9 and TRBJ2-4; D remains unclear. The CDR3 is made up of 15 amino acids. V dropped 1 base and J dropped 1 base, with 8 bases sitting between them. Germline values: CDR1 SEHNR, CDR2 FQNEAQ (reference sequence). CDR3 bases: TGTGCCAGCAGCTTAGAAGGCAGGGCCAAAAACATTCAGTACTTC. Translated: CASSLEGRAKNIQYF. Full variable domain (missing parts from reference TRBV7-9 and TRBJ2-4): DTGVSQNPRHKITKRGQNVTFRCDPISEHNRLYWYRQTLGQGPEFLTYFQNEAQLEKSRLLSDRFSAERPKGSFSTLEIQRTEQGDSAMYLCASSLEGRAKNIQYFGAGTRLSVL.

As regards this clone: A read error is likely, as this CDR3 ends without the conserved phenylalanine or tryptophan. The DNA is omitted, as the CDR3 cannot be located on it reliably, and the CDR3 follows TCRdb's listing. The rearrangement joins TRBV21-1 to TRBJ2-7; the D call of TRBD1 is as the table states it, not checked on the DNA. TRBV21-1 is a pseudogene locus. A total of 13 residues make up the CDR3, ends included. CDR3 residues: CASSPKAGTGGEG.

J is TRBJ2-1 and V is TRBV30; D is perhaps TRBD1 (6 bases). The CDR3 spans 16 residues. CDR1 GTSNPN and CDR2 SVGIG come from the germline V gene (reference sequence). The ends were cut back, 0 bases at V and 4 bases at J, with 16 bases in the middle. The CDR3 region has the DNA TGTGCCTGGAGTGTACGCCCAAGGACAGCATACAATGAGCAGTTCTTC. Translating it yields CAWSVRPRTAYNEQFF.

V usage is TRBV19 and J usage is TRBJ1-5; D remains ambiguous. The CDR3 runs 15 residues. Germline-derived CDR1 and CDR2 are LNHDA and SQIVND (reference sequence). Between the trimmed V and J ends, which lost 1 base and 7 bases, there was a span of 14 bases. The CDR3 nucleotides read TGTGCCAGTAGTATAGGGTCGACGACACCACAGCCCCAGCATTTT. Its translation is CASSIGSTTPQPQHF. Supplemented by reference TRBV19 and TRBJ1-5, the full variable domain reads DGGITQSPKYLFRKEGQNVTLSCEQNLNHDAMYWYRQDPGQGLRLIYYSQIVNDFQKGDIAEGYSVSREKKESFPLTVTSAQKNPTAFYLCASSIGSTTPQPQHFGDGTRLSIL.

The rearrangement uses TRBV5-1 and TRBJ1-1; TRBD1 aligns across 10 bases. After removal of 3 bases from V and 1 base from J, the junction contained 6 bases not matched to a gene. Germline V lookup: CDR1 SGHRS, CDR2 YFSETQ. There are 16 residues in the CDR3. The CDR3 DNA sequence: TGCGCCAGCAGCTCCGGAAGGACAGGGGGGAACACTGAAGCTTTCTTT. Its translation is CASSSGRTGGNTEAFF.

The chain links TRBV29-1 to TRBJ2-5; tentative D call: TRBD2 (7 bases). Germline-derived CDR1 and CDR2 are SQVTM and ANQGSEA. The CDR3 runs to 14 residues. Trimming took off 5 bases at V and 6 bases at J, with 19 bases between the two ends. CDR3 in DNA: TGCAGCGTTCCGGGGGGCCCGGACCGACAGACCCAGTACTTC. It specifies CSVPGGPDRQTQYF.